This is a list of T cell receptor beta chains from one sample in a study of PD-L1 blockade in urothelial cancer. Clones were read by immunoSEQ multiplex PCR, and TCRdb kept only the in-frame ones, dropping some. Of roughly 120,000 clones listed, roughly 90% were seen once; the top ten hold about 1.8%. Sequences were derived from PBMCs, sampled around atezolizumab (anti-PD-L1) treatment. The receptors stem from a man aged 55 to 70 with urothelial cancer. CDR3s include the opening cysteine and the closing phenylalanine or tryptophan. The order of the fields is V gene, clone size, D gene, J gene, CDR3 protein, CDR3 DNA. A D gene is named only where the DNA matches it firmly. Size tells how often a clone was seen (once, few, many) or the class of an expanded clone, and some rows leave it out.

>TRBV29-1|once|TRBD1|TRBJ2-3
CSVPGGTGPGDTQYF
TGCAGCGTTCCTGGGGGGACAGGCCCCGGGGATACGCAGTATTTT
>TRBV7-7|.|TRBD2|TRBJ2-7
CASSDWGLASYEQYF
TGTGCTAGCAGCGATTGGGGACTAGCGAGCTACGAGCAGTACTTC
>TRBV29-1|.|TRBD1|TRBJ2-6
CSVGTGDVGANVLTF
TGCAGCGTCGGGACAGGGGACGTCGGGGCCAACGTCCTGACTTTC
>TRBV5-6|.|.|TRBJ2-3
CASSPVPRRTDTQYF
TGTGCCAGCAGCCCCGTTCCGCGTCGCACAGATACGCAGTATTTT
>TRBV28|once|.|TRBJ1-5
CASSKSPGSSNQPQHF
TGTGCCAGCAGTAAGAGCCCCGGGAGTAGCAATCAGCCCCAGCATTTT
>TRBV2|.|TRBD2|TRBJ2-3
CASTEDSGGTQYF
TGTGCCAGCACCGAGGACTCGGGGGGTACGCAGTATTTT
>TRBV28|once|TRBD1|TRBJ1-5
CASSSTGETGQPQHF
TGTGCCAGCAGTTCGACAGGGGAGACGGGTCAGCCCCAGCATTTT
>TRBV4-2|.|.|TRBJ2-3
CASSPHGAEADTQYF
TGTGCCAGCAGCCCCCATGGAGCGGAGGCGGATACGCAGTATTTT
>TRBV19|.|.|TRBJ1-5
CASNNRVNQPQHF
TGTGCCAGTAACAACAGGGTCAATCAGCCCCAGCATTTT
>TRBV5-1|.|TRBD2|TRBJ2-3
CASSLSTASGRPDTQYF
TGCGCCAGCAGCTTGAGTACGGCTAGCGGGAGACCAGATACGCAGTATTTT
>TRBV15|.|TRBD1|TRBJ2-3
CATSHAGGRTDTQYF
TGTGCCACCAGCCACGCAGGGGGCCGAACAGATACGCAGTATTTT
>TRBV27|.|.|TRBJ2-4
CASSFGGDRGIQYF
TGTGCCAGCAGTTTCGGCGGTGATCGAGGCATTCAGTACTTC
>TRBV7-9|few|TRBD1|TRBJ1-6
CASSLDGTGMYSPLHF
TGTGCCAGCAGCTTAGACGGGACAGGGATGTACTCACCCCTCCACTTT
>TRBV14|medium-sized|.|TRBJ1-6
CASSHLTVHSPLHF
TGTGCCAGCAGCCATCTTACAGTTCATTCACCCCTCCACTTT
>TRBV11-2|.|TRBD2|TRBJ2-1
CASSKGLAGFRDNEQFF
TGTGCCAGCAGCAAGGGACTAGCGGGATTCAGGGACAATGAGCAGTTCTTC
>TRBV28|.|TRBD2|TRBJ2-2
CASSLSGGPGELFF
TGTGCCAGCAGTTTGTCGGGGGGGCCCGGGGAGCTGTTTTTT